This T cell receptor beta chain comes out of a study of blood T cell repertoires in COVID-19. Study summary: Donors in the United States, Italy and Spain gave samples during acute or convalescent COVID-19. Sources were T cells, B-cell-depleted T cells, or PBMCs; the material itself was cDNA or gDNA.

V was shortened by 1 base and J by 5 bases, with 12 bases between the two germline ends. In germline, CDR1 is MGHRA, CDR2 YSYEKL. The CDR3 extends over 14 amino acids. Under the authors' procedure: Estimated nucleated cell counts came from reference gene primer amplification. Data came from immunoSEQ multiplex PCR; TCRdb stores just in-frame clones and leaves some out. V, J and clone size derive from that table, while D and trimming were established from the DNA sequence. The sample contains tens of thousands of clones, around 87% of which appear only once. The receptor was derived from a man over 45 with active COVID-19. The V gene is TRBV4-1, the J gene TRBJ2-7; a weak D match, TRBD2 (6 bases). Source material: peripheral blood. The CDR3: CASSQGTLADEQYF. As DNA, the CDR3 is TGCGCCAGCAGCCAAGGAACACTAGCCGACGAGCAGTACTTC.